Below, 21 T cell receptor beta chains from the same sample are listed, as sequenced in a study of PD-L1 blockade in urothelial cancer. Time point specified: pretreatment peripheral blood. Using immunoSEQ multiplex PCR, the repertoire was profiled, and TCRdb retains in-frame clones only, with some absent. The table lists fewer than 80,000 clones, about 86% of them singletons. Sequences were derived from PBMCs, sampled around atezolizumab (anti-PD-L1) treatment. The receptors shown here come from a man in his 70s with urothelial cancer.

This rearrangement joins TRBV11-2 to TRBJ2-1; perhaps TRBD1 as D (6 bases). The V gene lost 1 base and the J gene lost 8 bases, with 15 bases spanning the gap. This CDR3 region has 15 residues. CDR1 and CDR2 from the germline V gene are SGHAT and FQNNGV. CDR3 loop: CASSLGGGRGHEQFF. CDR3 DNA sequence: TGTGCCAGCAGCTTAGGGGGCGGCAGGGGCCATGAGCAGTTCTTC.

To note about this clone: This sample also contains other DNA sequences that code for the same CDR3. The genes are TRBV18 and TRBJ2-7; D ambiguous. CDR1 KGHSH and CDR2 LQKENI come from the germline V gene. This CDR3 comprises 12 residues. The germline V and J ends were trimmed by 6 bases and 1 base, with 7 bases remaining between them. In nucleotides, the CDR3 is TGTGCCAGCTCCCCTTCTTCCTACGAGCAGTACTTC. This translates into CASSPSSYEQYF.

This clone appeared once. This chain links TRBV4-1 with TRBJ2-1; 9 bases fit TRBD2. With V trimmed by 0 bases and J by 4 bases, 1 base remained unmatched. The CDR3 runs 15 residues. Germline V gene data show CDR1 as MGHRA and CDR2 as YSYEKL. The CDR3 bases are TGCGCCAGCAGCCAAGAGCGGGAGGGGTACAATGAGCAGTTCTTC. It yields the protein CASSQEREGYNEQFF.

This clone was seen just once. V usage is TRBV7-9 and J usage is TRBJ2-7, with 10 positions matching TRBD2. Germline-derived CDR1 and CDR2 are SEHNR and FQNEAQ (reference sequence). The CDR3 contains 13 residues. Trimming at V came to 6 bases and at J to 6 bases, leaving 5 bases not matched to a gene. In nucleotides, the CDR3 is TGTGCCAGCAGGCCTAGCGGGAGCTCCGAGCAGTACTTC. It codes for CASRPSGSSEQYF. Based on the CDR3 plus reference TRBV7-9 and TRBJ2-7, the full variable domain is DTGVSQNPRHKITKRGQNVTFRCDPISEHNRLYWYRQTLGQGPEFLTYFQNEAQLEKSRLLSDRFSAERPKGSFSTLEIQRTEQGDSAMYLCASRPSGSSEQYFGPGTRLTVT.

The rearrangement links TRBV2 to TRBJ2-7; the match to TRBD1 covers 9 bases. The CDR3 runs to 16 residues. Germline V gene sequence: CDR1 SNHLY, CDR2 FYNNEI. Trimming at V came to 4 bases and at J to 6 bases, leaving 13 bases not matched to a gene. In nucleotides, the CDR3 is TGTGCCAGCAGTGTCGGAGAAGGGGGACAGGGTTGCGAGCAGTACTTC. Protein product: CASSVGEGGQGCEQYF.

The J gene is TRBJ1-2, the V gene TRBV19; 8 bases line up with TRBD1. The trim removed 5 bases at V and 3 bases at J, leaving 8 bases unmatched. Germline V CDR1 and CDR2: LNHDA, SQIVND (reference sequence). CDR3 length: 15 amino acids. CDR3 region: CASSAQGAGDYGYTF. The CDR3, as DNA: TGTGCCAGTAGTGCCCAGGGGGCAGGTGACTATGGCTACACCTTC. Supplemented by reference TRBV19 and TRBJ1-2, the full variable domain reads DGGITQSPKYLFRKEGQNVTLSCEQNLNHDAMYWYRQDPGQGLRLIYYSQIVNDFQKGDIAEGYSVSREKKESFPLTVTSAQKNPTAFYLCASSAQGAGDYGYTFGSGTRLTVV.

Only one count was recorded for this clone. The rearrangement joins TRBV2 to TRBJ2-7; 11 bases map to TRBD2. CDR3 size: 14 residues. The germline CDR1 and CDR2 sequences are SNHLY and FYNNEI. V lost 8 bases, J lost 3 bases, and 6 bases stayed unmatched. The CDR3 DNA reads as TGTGCCAGCGGTCTAGCGGGAGGATACTACGAGCAGTACTTC. This encodes CASGLAGGYYEQYF.

The gene calls are TRBV7-8 and TRBJ1-5, with unresolved D. The CDR3 loop spans 13 amino acids. Between the trimmed V and J ends, which lost 5 bases and 7 bases, there was a span of 12 bases. Germline V gene data show CDR1 as SGHVS and CDR2 as FQNEAQ. This CDR3 is CASSLRPGQPQHF. The DNA for the CDR3 is TGTGCCAGCAGCCTGCGGCCGGGGCAGCCCCAGCATTTT.

This clone showed up just once. Compared with germline, one end of the junction differs, possibly owing to a read error. The rearrangement joins TRBV7-9 to TRBJ2-7; TRBD1 agrees at 8 bases. The V gene's germline CDR1 is SEHNR and CDR2 FQNEAQ (reference sequence). The length of the CDR3 is 13 residues. The CDR3 region has the DNA TGTGCCAGCCGCTTTGACAGGGGTTCCGAGCAGTACTTC. This translates into CASRFDRGSEQYF.

This rearrangement joins TRBV5-1 to TRBJ2-3; possible D gene TRBD2, 5 bases. This CDR3 has 12 residues. From germline, CDR1 is SGHRS and CDR2 YFSETQ. The V end was cut by 4 bases, the J end by 6 bases, with 9 bases between. The CDR3 reads CASSRTFDTQYF. The CDR3 DNA follows: TGCGCCAGCAGCCGGACTTTCGATACGCAGTATTTT.

This rearrangement joins TRBV29-1 to TRBJ2-7; TRBD1 matches at 7 bases. CDR3 length: 14 amino acids. Unmatched junction bases numbered 9, after V lost 0 bases and J lost 7 bases. Germline V gene data show CDR1 as SQVTM and CDR2 as ANQGSEA. The CDR3 is CSVEDGTVRREQYF. CDR3 in DNA: TGCAGCGTTGAAGACGGGACAGTCCGGCGGGAGCAGTACTTC.

This clone appeared a few times. This chain connects TRBV30 to TRBJ2-2; D is undetermined. Germline V gives CDR1 GTSNPN, CDR2 SVGIG (reference sequence). V lost 2 bases, J lost 1 base, and 5 bases lay in between. The CDR3 is made up of 13 amino acids. As DNA, the CDR3 is TGTGCCTGGAGTAGAGGGAACACCGGGGAGCTGTTTTTT. Its protein product is CAWSRGNTGELFF.

The chain combines TRBV9 with TRBJ2-7, with 11 bases fitting TRBD2. Losses at the gene ends were 4 bases for V and 6 bases for J; bases not matched to a gene: 6. Germline V gives CDR1 SGDLS, CDR2 YYNGEE. The CDR3 extends over 14 amino acids. The CDR3 here is CASSPLAGEGEQYF. The CDR3 DNA reads TGTGCCAGCAGCCCACTAGCGGGAGAAGGCGAGCAGTACTTC.

This clone was seen only once. This CDR3 reads CASSQDPRAQETQYF. CDR3 sequence (DNA): TGCGCCAGCAGCCAAGATCCGCGGGCCCAAGAGACCCAGTACTTC. This chain uses TRBV4-1 with TRBJ2-5; the D gene is possibly TRBD2 (5 bases). Germline CDR1 is MGHRA and CDR2 is YSYEKL. V lost 0 bases to trimming and J lost 1 base, with 9 bases between them. The CDR3 has 15 residues.

This clone was seen only once. The V call is TRBV30, the J call TRBJ2-3; D is possibly TRBD2 (6 bases). Looked up from germline, CDR1 is GTSNPN and CDR2 is SVGIG (reference sequence). The CDR3 sequence is 13 residues long. The V end lost 8 bases, the J end lost 2 bases, and 14 bases lay between the germline ends. Here the CDR3 DNA reads TGTGCCGGCGGGACTCAGACCACAGATACGCAGTATTTT. It translates to CAGGTQTTDTQYF. The variable domain in full, completed from reference TRBV30 and TRBJ2-3, reads SQTIHQWPATLVQPVGSPLSLECTVEGTSNPNLYWYRQAAGRGLQLLFYSVGIGQISSEVPQNLSASRPQDRQFILSSKKLLLSDSGFYLCAGGTQTTDTQYFGPGTRLTVL.

The J gene is TRBJ1-1, the V gene TRBV6-5; 8 bases match TRBD1. The ends lost 2 bases at V and 3 bases at J; junction bases unmatched: 5. This CDR3 is 15 amino acids long. Looked up from germline, CDR1 is MNHEY and CDR2 is SVGAGI. The CDR3 coding sequence is TGTGCCAGCAGTTACCCTGGACAGGGCGACACTGAAGCTTTCTTT. This gives the protein CASSYPGQGDTEAFF.

CDR3 loop: CASSLQGANYGYTF. The CDR3 bases are TGTGCCAGCAGCTTACAGGGCGCTAACTATGGCTACACCTTC. The genes are TRBV7-9 and TRBJ1-2; tentatively, D is TRBD1 (5 bases). V was pared by 2 bases and J by 0 bases, with 7 bases between. Germline lookup yields CDR1 SEHNR and CDR2 FQNEAQ (reference sequence). The CDR3 is 14 residues long.

The genes are TRBV23-1 and TRBJ2-1, with 8 bases identical to TRBD2. TRBV23-1 falls under the ORF class, with uncertain function. With V trimmed by 2 bases and J by 0 bases, 12 bases remained unmatched. This CDR3 has 19 amino acids. The CDR3 region has the DNA TGCGCCAGCAGTCAACGCGGGACTAGAACCTATAGCTCCTACAATGAGCAGTTCTTC. It encodes CASSQRGTRTYSSYNEQFF.

CDR3 DNA: TGTGCCAGCAGCCGGGACAACCCCTACGAGCAGTACTTC. Translation: CASSRDNPYEQYF. The rearrangement joins TRBV7-2 to TRBJ2-7, with a possible D match to TRBD1 (6 bases). The CDR3 totals 13 residues. V was clipped by 5 bases and J by 2 bases, with 10 bases between them. Germline-derived CDR1 and CDR2 are SGHTA and FQGNSA.

This chain uses TRBV28 with TRBJ2-7; D gene ambiguous. The CDR3 has 14 residues. Trimming took 6 bases from V and 3 from J, leaving 15 bases between them. CDR1 and CDR2 (germline): MDHEN, SYDVKM. Here the CDR3 DNA reads TGTGCCAGCAGCCGTAATATCCACGGCTACGAGCAGTACTTC. Its translation is CASSRNIHGYEQYF.

This clone showed up just once. The chain links TRBV7-9 to TRBJ2-3; 7 bases are shared with TRBD2. Germline CDR1 reads SEHNR; CDR2 reads FQNEAQ (reference sequence). CDR3 length equals 16 residues. Trimming cost V 4 bases and J 5 bases; bases outside gene matches: 12. The CDR3 DNA follows: TGTGCCAGCAGCTCTAGTGGGCGGACTAGAGGAGATACGCAGTATTTT. Protein: CASSSSGRTRGDTQYF. Filled out from reference TRBV7-9 and TRBJ2-3, the complete variable domain reads DTGVSQNPRHKITKRGQNVTFRCDPISEHNRLYWYRQTLGQGPEFLTYFQNEAQLEKSRLLSDRFSAERPKGSFSTLEIQRTEQGDSAMYLCASSSSGRTRGDTQYFGPGTRLTVL.